These T cell receptor beta chains were read from a single sample in a study of identical twins. One entry per CDR3 protein results from TCRdb running MiXCR on the 5' RACE reads. This table holds approximately 690,000 distinct CDR3 sequences, over 5% found once. The sample comprised naive T cells sorted from blood. Every receptor here comes from a man younger than 35 in good health. Each CDR3 is given with its conserved first and last residue. A D gene is named only where the DNA matches it firmly. The size field is filled for only some rows; it gives once, few, many or a size class.

v_gene,j_gene,abundance,d_gene,CDR3aa,CDR3nt
TRBV4-1,TRBJ2-1,-,-,CASSPTRGRDQYNEQFF,TGCGCCAGCAGCCCGACCAGGGGGAGGGACCAATACAATGAGCAGTTCTTC
TRBV20-1,TRBJ2-2,many,-,CSASQGTVNTGELFF,TGCAGTGCTAGTCAAGGGACGGTGAACACCGGGGAGCTGTTTTTT
TRBV27,TRBJ2-1,few,TRBD1,CASNISPGGQPYNEQFF,TGTGCCAGCAACATATCTCCAGGGGGACAGCCTTACAATGAGCAGTTCTTC
TRBV7-9,TRBJ2-3,many,-,CASSLYGPDTDTQYF,TGTGCCAGCAGCTTATATGGACCCGACACAGATACGCAGTATTTT
TRBV5-1,TRBJ1-1,-,-,CASRGADEGTEAFF,TGCGCCAGCAGGGGGGCCGACGAAGGTACTGAAGCTTTCTTT
TRBV20-1,TRBJ1-6,many,-,CSAVPGTDSPLHF,TGCAGTGCTGTACCCGGGACCGATTCACCCCTCCACTTT
TRBV20-1,TRBJ2-7,many,TRBD1,CSARLMGQVTYEQYF,TGCAGTGCTAGGCTAATGGGACAGGTCACCTACGAGCAGTACTTC
TRBV5-6,TRBJ2-3,many,-,CASSLSPTTDTQYF,TGTGCCAGCAGCTTGTCCCCTACCACAGATACGCAGTATTTT
TRBV15,TRBJ2-5,many,-,CATSRVLAETQYF,TGTGCCACCAGCAGAGTCCTAGCTGAGACCCAGTACTTC
TRBV30,TRBJ2-5,many,TRBD2,CAWGKGLAEETQYF,TGTGCCTGGGGGAAAGGACTAGCGGAAGAGACCCAGTACTTC
TRBV10-3,TRBJ2-1,-,TRBD2,CAISVGREGYNEQFF,TGTGCCATCAGTGTGGGGCGGGAGGGATACAATGAGCAGTTCTTC
TRBV12-3/TRBV12-4,TRBJ2-1,many,TRBD1,CASSLQGAANEQFF,TGTGCCAGCAGTTTGCAGGGGGCTGCCAATGAGCAGTTCTTC
TRBV30,TRBJ2-3,-,-,CACLGADTQYF,TGTGCCTGCCTTGGCGCAGATACGCAGTATTTT
TRBV20-1,TRBJ2-3,few,TRBD2,CSARGAGTSGSTDTQYF,TGCAGTGCTAGAGGCGCCGGGACTAGCGGGAGCACAGATACGCAGTATTTT
TRBV21-1,TRBJ2-1,few,-,CARGLAGACNEQFF,TGTGCCCGAGGACTAGCGGGAGCATGCAATGAGCAGTTCTTC
TRBV5-1,TRBJ1-6,many,TRBD1,CASTHGDRDNSPLHF,TGCGCCAGCACACACGGGGACAGAGACAATTCACCCCTCCACTTT
TRBV5-1,TRBJ2-3,many,-,CASSGSGHKSTDTQYF,TGCGCCAGCAGCGGTAGCGGACACAAAAGCACAGATACGCAGTATTTT
TRBV12-3/TRBV12-4,TRBJ1-5,many,TRBD1,CASSLAGTGNHQPQHF,TGTGCCAGCAGTTTAGCCGGGACAGGGAATCATCAGCCCCAGCATTTT
TRBV2,TRBJ1-1,few,-,CASRGLANTEAFF,TGTGCCAGCAGGGGACTTGCGAACACTGAAGCTTTCTTT
TRBV7-2,TRBJ2-1,few,TRBD2,CASSLELAGEYNEQFF,TGTGCCAGCAGCCTCGAACTAGCGGGCGAGTACAATGAGCAGTTCTTC
TRBV7-2,TRBJ2-3,few,TRBD2,CASSLQTSSSTDTQYF,TGTGCCAGCAGCTTGCAGACTAGCAGCAGCACAGATACGCAGTATTTT
TRBV5-1,TRBJ2-2,few,TRBD2,CASSLGLATGTGELFF,TGCGCCAGCAGCTTGGGACTAGCGACCGGTACCGGGGAGCTGTTTTTT
TRBV7-2,TRBJ2-7,few,-,CASSFRWEGEASYEQYF,TGTGCCAGCAGCTTTAGGTGGGAGGGGGAGGCCTCCTACGAGCAGTACTTC
TRBV29-1,TRBJ2-2,many,TRBD2,CSVDSGSRTGELFF,TGCAGCGTCGATAGCGGGAGTCGCACCGGGGAGCTGTTTTTT
TRBV20-1,TRBJ2-1,few,TRBD2,CSAKRTSGRGEQFF,TGCAGTGCTAAACGGACTAGCGGGAGGGGTGAGCAGTTCTTC
TRBV27,TRBJ2-2,few,-,CASRGLAGSMAGELFF,TGTGCCAGCAGGGGGCTGGCGGGCTCGATGGCCGGGGAGCTGTTTTTT
TRBV5-1,TRBJ2-7,many,-,CASSLLTGTEQYF,TGCGCCAGCAGCTTACTTACAGGGACCGAGCAGTACTTC
TRBV18,TRBJ2-1,few,-,CASSPPTADEQFF,TGTGCCAGCTCACCACCGACCGCAGATGAGCAGTTCTTC
TRBV29-1,TRBJ2-5,many,TRBD1,CSVRGQGVETQYF,TGCAGCGTCAGGGGACAGGGGGTAGAGACCCAGTACTTC
TRBV20-1,TRBJ2-1,-,TRBD2,CSARDIAGGYNEQFF,TGCAGTGCTAGAGATATAGCGGGAGGGTACAATGAGCAGTTCTTC
TRBV20-1,TRBJ2-2,many,-,CSARPDGKGTGELFF,TGCAGTGCTAGACCAGACGGGAAGGGCACCGGGGAGCTGTTTTTT
TRBV4-1,TRBJ2-7,few,-,CASSQDSLKHEQYF,TGCGCCAGCAGCCAAGATTCGCTCAAGCACGAGCAGTACTTC
TRBV6-1,TRBJ1-6,many,-,CASAGPDNSPLHF,TGTGCCTCAGCCGGGCCAGACAATTCACCCCTCCACTTT
TRBV12-3/TRBV12-4,TRBJ1-4,many,-,CASSQTRTNEKLFF,TGTGCCAGCAGCCAGACACGAACTAATGAAAAACTGTTTTTT
TRBV10-3,TRBJ1-1,few,-,CAISRDISRPEAFF,TGTGCCATCAGCCGAGATATTTCCAGGCCTGAAGCTTTCTTT
TRBV2,TRBJ2-3,many,-,CASSETAASSTDTQYF,TGTGCCAGCAGTGAAACGGCGGCGTCTAGCACAGATACGCAGTATTTT
TRBV11-2,TRBJ2-1,few,-,CASSLEGRQDLYNEQFF,TGTGCCAGCAGCTTAGAAGGCCGACAGGACCTCTACAATGAGCAGTTCTTC
TRBV24-1,TRBJ2-3,many,-,CATSDLGSDTDTQYF,TGTGCCACCAGTGATCTGGGGTCGGACACAGATACGCAGTATTTT
TRBV14,TRBJ2-6,-,TRBD1,CASSQDSWDRAFISGANVLTF,TGTGCCAGCAGCCAAGATAGCTGGGACAGGGCATTTATCTCTGGGGCCAACGTCCTGACTTTC
TRBV5-1,TRBJ2-3,many,TRBD2,CASSLVRQSGSPDTQYF,TGCGCCAGCAGCTTGGTACGGCAGAGCGGGAGCCCAGATACGCAGTATTTT
TRBV4-3,TRBJ2-6,-,-,CASSQDGPSGANVLTF,TGCGCCAGCAGCCAAGATGGTCCCTCTGGGGCCAACGTCCTGACTTTC
TRBV11-2,TRBJ2-3,many,-,CASSGRGAGLTSTDTQYF,TGTGCCAGCAGCGGTAGGGGGGCAGGGTTGACTAGCACAGATACGCAGTATTTT
TRBV12-3/TRBV12-4,TRBJ2-1,many,TRBD2,CASSSLGSRIAGNEQFF,TGTGCCAGCAGTTCCCTGGGTTCGAGGATAGCGGGGAATGAGCAGTTCTTC
TRBV18,TRBJ1-4,-,-,CASSRSMGATNEKLFF,TGTGCCAGCTCACGGTCGATGGGGGCAACTAATGAAAAACTGTTTTTT
TRBV6-2/TRBV6-3,TRBJ2-7,many,TRBD1,CASSLGQGRTYEQYF,TGTGCCAGCAGTCTTGGACAGGGGAGGACCTACGAGCAGTACTTC
TRBV7-2,TRBJ2-1,many,TRBD1,CASSSTGVLPLYNEQFF,TGTGCCAGCAGCTCGACAGGGGTCCTACCTTTGTACAATGAGCAGTTCTTC
TRBV5-1,TRBJ2-5,few,-,CASSLALGVETQYF,TGCGCCAGCAGCTTGGCGCTTGGGGTCGAGACCCAGTACTTC